Listed here are 31 T cell receptor beta chains from one sample, sequenced in a study of cytomegalovirus exposure and HLA in healthy donors. The PCR was carried out with 60 Vbeta primers and 13 Jbeta primers. Generated by immunoSEQ multiplex PCR, the TCRdb table keeps only in-frame clones and is missing some. The sample includes over 150,000 clones, 65% to 80% of them seen just once. Specimen: PBMCs. These receptors were obtained from a man younger than 45 in good health and CMV-seropositive.

V and J are TRBV28 and TRBJ1-2; 8 bases fit TRBD1. The J segment lost 4 bases and the V segment lost 5 bases, leaving 6 bases of the junction unmatched. Per germline, CDR1 MDHEN and CDR2 SYDVKM. There are 14 residues in the CDR3. CDR3 region: CASSGGQARYGYTF. CDR3 sequence (DNA): TGTGCCAGCAGTGGGGGACAGGCCCGCTATGGCTACACCTTC.

This clone came up a few times. The chain recombines TRBV6-5 with TRBJ2-7; possibly TRBD1 for D (5 bases). Between the trimmed V and J ends, which lost 5 bases and 0 bases, there was a span of 11 bases. Germline V lookup: CDR1 MNHEY, CDR2 SVGAGI. This CDR3 contains 14 residues. Written as DNA, the CDR3 is TGTGCCAGCAGTCCTGGGGCAGTCTCCTACGAGCAGTACTTC. Encoded protein: CASSPGAVSYEQYF.

The chain combines TRBV7-2 with TRBJ2-5, with 8 bases lining up with TRBD2. Germline values: CDR1 SGHTA, CDR2 FQGNSA. This CDR3 has 16 residues. V lost 0 bases to trimming and J lost 1 base; unmatched junction nucleotides: 4. CDR3 nucleotides: TGTGCCAGCAGCTTAGCACGAGGACTAGCCCAAGAGACCCAGTACTTC. It translates to CASSLARGLAQETQYF.

The sample holds a few counts of this clone. The chain has TRBV29-1 and TRBJ2-7; TRBD1 might be the D (5 bases). Trimming cost V 4 bases and J 5 bases, with 15 bases left between them. Germline-derived CDR1 and CDR2 are SQVTM and ANQGSEA. The CDR3 loop spans 13 amino acids. In DNA, the CDR3 is TGCAGCGTTGTTCCCCAGGGTATCCACGAGCAGTACTTC. Its protein is CSVVPQGIHEQYF.

This clone has only a few counts. V is TRBV27 and J is TRBJ2-7, with 11 positions matching TRBD1. The ends lost 6 bases at V and 0 bases at J; junction bases unmatched: 4. The CDR3 loop spans 15 amino acids. Looked up from germline, CDR1 is MNHEY and CDR2 is SMNVEV (reference sequence). CDR3 bases: TGTGCCAGCAGACGGACAGGGGGCACCTCCTACGAGCAGTACTTC. Encoded protein: CASRRTGGTSYEQYF.

This chain links TRBV7-2 with TRBJ1-1; TRBD1 is a possible D gene (5 bases). The CDR3 loop spans 16 amino acids. Germline CDR1 reads SGHTA; CDR2 reads FQGNSA. Trimming cost V 0 bases and J 1 base, with 12 bases left between them. This CDR3 is CASSLAGAGWNTEAFF. CDR3 in DNA: TGTGCCAGCAGCTTAGCTGGGGCAGGGTGGAACACTGAAGCTTTCTTT.

The rearrangement joins TRBV5-1 to TRBJ2-1, with TRBD2 matching over 10 bases. In germline, CDR1 is SGHRS, CDR2 YFSETQ. CDR3 size: 13 residues. Trimming removed 7 bases from V and 6 bases from J; junction bases left unmatched: 4. The CDR3 nucleotides read TGCGCCAGCCGGGCTAGCGGGAGCAATGAGCAGTTCTTC. Protein sequence: CASRASGSNEQFF.

The chain combines TRBV19 with TRBJ2-2; D perhaps matches TRBD1 (6 bases). The CDR3 is made up of 15 amino acids. The germline CDR1 and CDR2 sequences are LNHDA and SQIVND (reference sequence). Trimming left V 7 bases short and J 6 bases short, with 18 bases between. In DNA form, the CDR3 reads TGTGCCAGTACATCCCAGGGGAGATATCCCGGGGAGCTGTTTTTT. Its translation: CASTSQGRYPGELFF.

As concerns this clone: Other DNA sequences from this sample encode an identical CDR3 as well. This chain uses TRBV9 with TRBJ1-3; D is uncertain. Germline values: CDR1 SGDLS, CDR2 YYNGEE. The CDR3 loop spans 13 amino acids. V was trimmed by 5 bases and J by 4 bases, leaving 10 bases between them. CDR3 loop: CASSTYSGNTIYF. CDR3 DNA sequence: TGTGCCAGCAGTACCTACTCCGGAAACACCATATATTTT.

The V gene is TRBV18, the J gene TRBJ2-7; D gene uncertain. Germline values: CDR1 KGHSH, CDR2 LQKENI. CDR3 size: 13 residues. The V end lost 5 bases, the J end lost 7 bases, and 15 bases lay between the germline ends. The CDR3 region has the DNA TGTGCCAGCTCAGATTCGGCTAGACGAGAGCAGTACTTC. Protein: CASSDSARREQYF.

The chain carries TRBV7-3 and TRBJ2-1; 8 bases are shared with TRBD2. The V gene end was trimmed by 5 bases and the J gene end by 7 bases; junction bases not matched to a gene: 7. CDR1 is SGHTA and CDR2 is FQGTGA in the germline V gene. There are 14 residues in the CDR3. This CDR3 is CASSPGTRKNEQFF. The CDR3 DNA follows: TGTGCCAGCAGCCCAGGGACTAGGAAGAATGAGCAGTTCTTC.

This clone has just a few counts. This chain joins TRBV18 and TRBJ1-1, with D unclear. V lost 2 bases and J 6 bases, leaving 7 bases between the germline ends. Germline V gives CDR1 KGHSH, CDR2 LQKENI. The length of the CDR3 is 12 residues. The CDR3 loop is CASSPGGPEAFF. CDR3 nucleotides: TGTGCCAGCTCACCAGGCGGCCCTGAAGCTTTCTTT. The full variable domain, rest sourced from reference TRBV18 and TRBJ1-1, is NAGVMQNPRHLVRRRGQEARLRCSPMKGHSHVYWYRQLPEEGLKFMVYLQKENIIDESGMPKERFSAEFPKEGPSILRIQQVVRGDSAAYFCASSPGGPEAFFGQGTRLTVV.

CDR3 bases: TGCGCCAGCAGCAATGGACTAGCGGGACTCTACGAGCAGTACTTC. It translates to CASSNGLAGLYEQYF. The chain combines TRBV5-1 with TRBJ2-7, with TRBD2 matching 12 bases. CDR1 is SGHRS and CDR2 is YFSETQ in the germline V gene. CDR3 length: 15 amino acids. Trimming took 4 bases from V and 3 from J; bases not matched to a gene: 5.

The chain links TRBV5-5 to TRBJ1-2; D is undetermined. The germline gives CDR1 SGHKS, CDR2 YYEKEE (reference sequence). Deletions cut 3 bases from V and 3 bases from J, with 15 bases between. The CDR3 runs 15 residues. DNA of the CDR3: TGTGCCAGCAGCTCCTACACGGAGGCCCACTATGGCTACACCTTC. Protein sequence: CASSSYTEAHYGYTF.

This chain connects TRBV6-1 to TRBJ2-3, with D possibly being TRBD2 (5 bases). Trimming removed 4 bases at V and 3 bases at J, with 11 bases between. CDR3 size: 14 residues. CDR1 is MNHNS and CDR2 is SASEGT in the germline V gene. The chain's CDR3 is CASSALADTDTQYF. The CDR3 nucleotides are TGTGCCAGCAGTGCGCTAGCTGATACAGATACGCAGTATTTT.

V usage is TRBV6-5 and J usage is TRBJ2-7; perhaps TRBD2 as D (5 bases). V dropped 5 bases and J dropped 3 bases, with 11 bases sitting between them. Germline V lookup: CDR1 MNHEY, CDR2 SVGAGI. This CDR3 has 13 amino acids. This CDR3 is CASSPPGNYEQYF. The CDR3 DNA reads TGTGCCAGCAGTCCTCCGGGAAACTACGAGCAGTACTTC.

The chain joins TRBV6-6 to TRBJ1-1; 7 positions match TRBD1. Germline CDR1 is MNHNY and CDR2 is SVGAGI (reference sequence). CDR3 length: 14 residues. V trimming: 5 bases; J trimming: 0 bases; junction bases outside the gene matches: 3. CDR3 nucleotides: TGTGCCAGCAGTGGGGGACAGTTGAACACTGAAGCTTTCTTT. This gives the protein CASSGGQLNTEAFF.

Turning to this clone: The junction departs from germline at one end; a sequencing error may be responsible. The V gene is TRBV7-9, the J gene TRBJ2-4; 7 positions agree with TRBD2. The CDR3 runs 16 residues. Germline V gene sequence: CDR1 SEHNR, CDR2 FQNEAQ (reference sequence). The CDR3 spells CSSSSSGTTSKNIQYF. The CDR3 coding sequence is TGTTCCAGCAGCTCCTCCGGGACTACTTCCAAAAACATTCAGTACTTC.

This clone came up once. The same CDR3 is also encoded by other DNA sequences in this sample. V is TRBV30 and J is TRBJ2-3; the match to TRBD2 covers 7 bases. Germline V lookup: CDR1 GTSNPN, CDR2 SVGIG (reference sequence). The J segment lost 0 bases and the V segment lost 2 bases, leaving 5 bases of the junction unmatched. CDR3 size: 15 residues. The CDR3 reads CAWSRGGGSTDTQYF. The CDR3 bases are TGTGCCTGGAGTCGTGGGGGGGGGAGCACAGATACGCAGTATTTT.

The V call is TRBV11-2, the J call TRBJ2-2; no definite D call. Trimming removed 5 bases at V and 6 bases at J, with 10 bases between. The CDR3 runs to 13 residues. CDR1 and CDR2 from the germline V gene are SGHAT and FQNNGV. CDR3 residues: CASSTLVSGELFF. In DNA form, the CDR3 reads TGTGCCAGCAGCACCCTAGTGTCCGGGGAGCTGTTTTTT.

The chain employs TRBV6-1 and TRBJ2-7, with TRBD2 as a possible D gene (5 bases). The CDR3 has 14 residues. The germline CDR1 and CDR2 sequences are MNHNS and SASEGT. Trimming took 4 bases from V and 2 from J, leaving 12 bases between them. CDR3 residues: CASSGDYPTYEQYF. CDR3 nucleotides: TGTGCCAGCAGTGGAGACTACCCGACCTACGAGCAGTACTTC.

About this clone: Germline is not matched at one junction end, which may reflect a read error. The chain recombines TRBV7-9 with TRBJ2-1; D gene ambiguous. Germline CDR1 is SEHNR and CDR2 is FQNEAQ (reference sequence). This CDR3 region has 11 residues. The CDR3 sequence: CSSSSEVEQFF. CDR3 DNA: TGTTCCAGCAGCTCTGAGGTGGAGCAGTTCTTC.

This chain joins TRBV27 and TRBJ1-3, with TRBD1 matching 7 bases. V lost 4 bases and J lost 3; bases outside the gene matches: 12. CDR3 length: 17 amino acids. Germline CDR1 MNHEY, CDR2 SMNVEV (reference sequence). CDR3 in amino acids: CASSSLQTGRFGNTIYF. The CDR3 DNA sequence: TGTGCCAGCAGTTCCCTACAGACAGGGAGATTTGGAAACACCATATATTTT.

The rearrangement links TRBV11-2 to TRBJ2-6; the D is unclear. Trimming took off 4 bases at V and 2 bases at J, with 9 bases between the two ends. The CDR3 consists of 15 residues. Germline V lookup: CDR1 SGHAT, CDR2 FQNNGV. CDR3 in DNA: TGTGCCAGCAGCTCTACGGGTGCTGGGGCCAACGTCCTGACTTTC. This gives the protein CASSSTGAGANVLTF.

This clone was found once. The J gene is TRBJ2-2, the V gene TRBV18, with 9 bases fitting TRBD2. This CDR3 contains 14 residues. The germline gives CDR1 KGHSH, CDR2 LQKENI. V trimming: 3 bases; J trimming: 4 bases; junction bases outside the gene matches: 0. The CDR3 DNA reads TGTGCCAGCTCACCTAGCGGGGGCACCGGGGAGCTGTTTTTT. Amino acid sequence: CASSPSGGTGELFF.

V and J are TRBV29-1 and TRBJ1-1, with D unresolved. The CDR3 consists of 10 residues. Germline CDR1 SQVTM, CDR2 ANQGSEA. The CDR3 is CAGMNTEAFF. CDR3 bases: TGCGCCGGTATGAACACTGAAGCTTTCTTT.

J is TRBJ2-7 and V is TRBV7-3; TRBD1 agrees at 10 bases. V dropped 3 bases and J dropped 2; count of bases not matched to a gene: 1. CDR1 and CDR2 from the germline V gene are SGHTA and FQGTGA. The CDR3 is 14 residues long. CDR3 sequence (DNA): TGTGCCAGCAGCTTTGACAGGGGGCCCTACGAGCAGTACTTC. Protein: CASSFDRGPYEQYF.

V usage is TRBV27 and J usage is TRBJ2-7; D possibly corresponds to TRBD1 (6 bases). This CDR3 is built from 14 residues. Germline V gene lookup returns CDR1 MNHEY and CDR2 SMNVEV (reference sequence). With 4 bases removed from V and 1 base from J, the gap between germline ends came to 11 bases. The CDR3 DNA sequence: TGTGCCAGCAGTTCTCGGACAGCATCCTACGAGCAGTACTTC. Translated: CASSSRTASYEQYF.

The chain has TRBV10-3 and TRBJ2-7; no firm D call. Trimming removed 0 bases at V and 2 bases at J, with 8 bases between. The CDR3 length is 14 residues. The germline CDR1 and CDR2 sequences are ENHRY and SYGVKD. In nucleotides, the CDR3 is TGTGCCATCAGTGAGTCGCCAGATACCTACGAGCAGTACTTC. Translating gives CAISESPDTYEQYF.

The J gene is TRBJ2-5, the V gene TRBV27; tentatively, D is TRBD1 (6 bases). This CDR3 has 17 residues. Germline values: CDR1 MNHEY, CDR2 SMNVEV (reference sequence). Trimming cost V 6 bases and J 0 bases, with 20 bases left between them. CDR3 bases: TGTGCCAGCAGACCCCAGGGGATCCGGGTAGACCAAGAGACCCAGTACTTC. Amino acid sequence: CASRPQGIRVDQETQYF.

The sample holds a few counts of this clone. The chain carries TRBV5-1 and TRBJ2-6; no clear D gene. This CDR3 contains 15 residues. V was trimmed by 0 bases and J by 4 bases, leaving 8 bases between them. Germline V lookup: CDR1 SGHRS, CDR2 YFSETQ. The CDR3 coding sequence is TGCGCCAGCAGCTTGGGCCAAGCCGGGGCCAACGTCCTGACTTTC. This gives the protein CASSLGQAGANVLTF.